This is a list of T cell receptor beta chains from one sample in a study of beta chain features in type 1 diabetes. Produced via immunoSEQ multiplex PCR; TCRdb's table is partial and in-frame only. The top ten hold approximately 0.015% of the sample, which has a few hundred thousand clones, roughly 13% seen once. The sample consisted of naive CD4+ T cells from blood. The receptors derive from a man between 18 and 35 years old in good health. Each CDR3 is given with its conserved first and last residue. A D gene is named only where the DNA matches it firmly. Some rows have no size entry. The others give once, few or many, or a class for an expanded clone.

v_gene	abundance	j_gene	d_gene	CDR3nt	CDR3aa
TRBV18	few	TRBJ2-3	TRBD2	TGTGCCAGCTCACCACCGGGAGGGACTACCCGTAGGGTTACGCAGTATTTT	CASSPPGGTTRRVTQYF
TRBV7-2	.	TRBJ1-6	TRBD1	TGTGCCAGCAGCGCTCGACAGGGGGATAATTCACCCCTCCACTTT	CASSARQGDNSPLHF
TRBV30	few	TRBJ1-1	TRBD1	TGTGCCGGTTCCAGGGGGCGCATAACTGAAGCTTTCTTT	CAGSRGRITEAFF
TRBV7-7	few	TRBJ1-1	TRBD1	TGTGCTAGCAGCACCCGACAGGGGGGAGAAGCTTTCTTT	CASSTRQGGEAFF
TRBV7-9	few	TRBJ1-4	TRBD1	TGTGCCAGCAGCCCGAATACAGGGGAGGATGAAAAACTGTTTTTT	CASSPNTGEDEKLFF
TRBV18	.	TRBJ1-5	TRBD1	TGTGCCAGCTCAAACGGACAGGGGCTGGGTCAGCCCCAGCATTTT	CASSNGQGLGQPQHF
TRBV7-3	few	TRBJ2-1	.	TGTGCCAGCAGCCCAAGGGGGAGGGGCTTAATGAATGAGCAGTTCTTC	CASSPRGRGLMNEQFF
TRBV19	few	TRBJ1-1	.	TGTGCCAGTAGTCAAACATCGAACACTGAAGCTTTCTTT	CASSQTSNTEAFF
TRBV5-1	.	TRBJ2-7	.	TGCGCCAGCAGCGCGGGACGGTCATACGAGCAGTACTTC	CASSAGRSYEQYF
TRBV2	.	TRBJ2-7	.	TGTGCCAGCAAATTGTTGTGGGCGACCTACGAGCAGTACTTC	CASKLLWATYEQYF
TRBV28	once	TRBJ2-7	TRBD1	TGTGCCAGCAGTTCCCCCGGGACAGGGGTTATGGAGGAGTACTTC	CASSSPGTGVMEEYF
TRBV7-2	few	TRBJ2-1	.	TGCGCCAGCAGCCAGTACGACAAGTACGAGCAGTTCTTC	CASSQYDKYEQFF
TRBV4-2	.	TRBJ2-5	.	TGTGCCAGCACCAAAAGGGCCGGGGTCCAAGAGACCCAGTACTTC	CASTKRAGVQETQYF
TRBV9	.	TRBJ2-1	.	TGTGCCAGCAGCGTAGGTAGGAGCTCCTACAATGAGCAGTTCTTC	CASSVGRSSYNEQFF
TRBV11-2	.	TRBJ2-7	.	TGTGCCAGCAGCTTAGATCAGGACAGATCAGCCTACGAGCAGTACTTC	CASSLDQDRSAYEQYF
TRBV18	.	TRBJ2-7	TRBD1	TGTGCCAGCTCACAGGACAGGGAAAACTACGAGCAGTACTTC	CASSQDRENYEQYF
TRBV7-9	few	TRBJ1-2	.	TGTGCCAGCAGGGCCCGGCCGGGGGGCTACACCTTC	CASRARPGGYTF
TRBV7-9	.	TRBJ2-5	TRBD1	TGTGCCAGCAGCCTAGGGGCAGGGGGCTTGGAGACCCAGTACTTC	CASSLGAGGLETQYF
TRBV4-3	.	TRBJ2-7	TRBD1	TGCGCCAGCAGCCAAGGGACAGGGAACTCCTACGAGCAGTACTTC	CASSQGTGNSYEQYF
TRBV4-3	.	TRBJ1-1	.	TGCGCCAGCAGCCAAGATCCAGGCTACACTGAAGCTTTCTTT	CASSQDPGYTEAFF
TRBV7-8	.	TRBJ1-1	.	TGTGCCAGCAGCGGACACCAGAACACTGAAGCTTTCTTT	CASSGHQNTEAFF
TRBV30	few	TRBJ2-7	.	TGTGCCTGGAGTGAGACTAGAACGTACGAGCAGTACTTC	CAWSETRTYEQYF
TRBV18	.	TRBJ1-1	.	TGTGCCAGCTCACCACGCGGGTCGGGGGGCATGAACACTGAAGCTTTCTTT	CASSPRGSGGMNTEAFF
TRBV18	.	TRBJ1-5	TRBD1	TGTGCCAGCTCACCACAGGGACAGGGTGGCAATCAGCCCCAGCATTTT	CASSPQGQGGNQPQHF
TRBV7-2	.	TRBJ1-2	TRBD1	TGTGCCAGCAGCGATCCCAACAGGGGCTATGGCTACACCTTC	CASSDPNRGYGYTF
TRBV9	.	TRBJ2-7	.	TGTGCCAGCAGCGTAGGGGTACTATCGTCCTACGAGCAGTACTTC	CASSVGVLSSYEQYF
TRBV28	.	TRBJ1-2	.	TGTGCCAGCAGGGACAACTCTAACTATGGCTACACCTTC	CASRDNSNYGYTF
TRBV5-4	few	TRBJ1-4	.	TGTGCCAGCAGCGTATGGGACTCAACTAATGAAAAACTGTTTTTT	CASSVWDSTNEKLFF
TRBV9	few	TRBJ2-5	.	TGTGCCAGCAGCGTCACGCAGGGGGGATTACAAGAGACCCAGTACTTC	CASSVTQGGLQETQYF
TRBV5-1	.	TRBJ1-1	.	TGCGCCAGCAGCCCCGAGGGGAACACTGAAGCTTTCTTT	CASSPEGNTEAFF
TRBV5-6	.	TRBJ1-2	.	TGTGCCAGCAGCTGGGCGGAGGGTGGCTATGGCTACACCTTC	CASSWAEGGYGYTF
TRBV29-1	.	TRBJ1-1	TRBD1	TGCAGCGTTGTGGGACAGTTGAACACTGAAGCTTTCTTT	CSVVGQLNTEAFF
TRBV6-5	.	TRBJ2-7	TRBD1	TGTGCCAGCAGTTACGTGGACAGGGGAGAGCAGTACTTC	CASSYVDRGEQYF
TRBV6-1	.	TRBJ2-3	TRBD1	TGTGCCAGCAGTGGGCGGACAGGCCTAACAGATACGCAGTATTTT	CASSGRTGLTDTQYF
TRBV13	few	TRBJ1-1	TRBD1	TGTGCCAGCAGCACGACAGGGAGGACTGAAGCTTTCTTT	CASSTTGRTEAFF
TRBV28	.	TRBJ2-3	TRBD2	TGTGCCAGCCCTTTAGCGGGAGGGCCGGAGGCAGATACGCAGTATTTT	CASPLAGGPEADTQYF
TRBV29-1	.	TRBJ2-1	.	TGCAGCGTCCCGGGACAAATCTACAATGAGCAGTTCTTC	CSVPGQIYNEQFF
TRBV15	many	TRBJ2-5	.	TGTGCCACCAGCAGAGGACAGAAAGAGACCCAGTACTTC	CATSRGQKETQYF
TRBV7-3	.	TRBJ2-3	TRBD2	TGTGCCAGCACCCCGGGAGGGCGCACAGATACGCAGTATTTT	CASTPGGRTDTQYF
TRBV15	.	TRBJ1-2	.	TGTGCCACCAGCAGAAGCCAGGTCCCCTCGGGCTACACCTTC	CATSRSQVPSGYTF
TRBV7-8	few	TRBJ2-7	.	TGTGCCAGCAGCTTCCCCGTTCGGGGAGAGGCGAACGAGCAGTACTTC	CASSFPVRGEANEQYF
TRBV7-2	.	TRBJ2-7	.	TGTGCCAGCAGCTTAGAAGTCTCGCGAGAGCAGTACTTC	CASSLEVSREQYF
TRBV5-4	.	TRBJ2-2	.	TGTGCCAGCAGCTTGGGGAGGTCTCTCGTCAGCACCGGGGAGCTGTTTTTT	CASSLGRSLVSTGELFF
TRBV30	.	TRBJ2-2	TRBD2	TGTGCCTGGAGACATAGCGGGAGCGGGGAGCTGTTTTTT	CAWRHSGSGELFF
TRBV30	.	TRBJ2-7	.	TGTGCCTGGACGGCGGCGGGGGAGCAGTACTTC	CAWTAAGEQYF
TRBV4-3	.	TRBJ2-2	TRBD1	TGCGCCAGCAGCGGAGGCAGGGGGCGGACCGGGGAGCTGTTTTTT	CASSGGRGRTGELFF
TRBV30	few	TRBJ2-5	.	TGTGCCTGCAGGGGTGGAAAAGAGACCCAGTACTTC	CACRGGKETQYF